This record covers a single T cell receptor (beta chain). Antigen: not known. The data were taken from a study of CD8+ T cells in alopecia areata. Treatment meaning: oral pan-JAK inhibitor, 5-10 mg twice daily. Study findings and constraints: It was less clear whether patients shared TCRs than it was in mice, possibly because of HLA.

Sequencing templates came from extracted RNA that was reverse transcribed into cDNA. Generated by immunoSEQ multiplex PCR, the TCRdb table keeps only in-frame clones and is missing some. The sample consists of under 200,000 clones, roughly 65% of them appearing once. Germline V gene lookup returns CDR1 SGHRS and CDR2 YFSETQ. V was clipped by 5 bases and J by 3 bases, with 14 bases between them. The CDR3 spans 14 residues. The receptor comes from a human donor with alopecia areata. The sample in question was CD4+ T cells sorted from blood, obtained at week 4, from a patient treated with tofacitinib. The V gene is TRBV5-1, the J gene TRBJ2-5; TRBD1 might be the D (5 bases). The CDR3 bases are TGCGCCAGCAGAGGAACAGGCCCCAAAGAGACCCAGTACTTC. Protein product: CASRGTGPKETQYF.